This T cell receptor beta chain was identified during a study of blood T cell repertoires in COVID-19. Overall study: T cells, B-cell-depleted T cells, or PBMCs provided the cDNA or gDNA that served as material.

CDR3 length: 14 residues. The germline gives CDR1 SGHNT, CDR2 YYREEE (reference sequence). With 4 bases removed from V and 4 bases from J, the gap between germline ends came to 11 bases. Living in 24 US areas, the participants were between roughly 18 and 95 years of age. Participant reports of clinical history set cohort assignment. In the original analysis: The assay estimated nucleated cells by amplifying reference gene primers. Repertoires were generated with immunoSEQ multiplex PCR, while TCRdb's copy carries only in-frame clones and drops some. V and J calls and clone size are those listed in that table; D and trimming were worked out from the DNA. The data hold a few hundred thousand clones, with roughly 87% observed a single time.

The source of this sequence is a woman between 18 and 29 years old who had recovered from COVID-19. The V call is TRBV5-4, the J call TRBJ2-2; no clear D gene. Source material: PBMCs or T cells enriched from blood (not recorded which). CDR3 sequence reads: CASSPQASTGELFF. In DNA, the CDR3 is TGTGCCAGCAGCCCCCAGGCGAGCACCGGGGAGCTGTTTTTT.